These 28 T cell receptor beta chains were all obtained from the same sample, sequenced in a study of CD8 T cells in Susac syndrome (dated by TCRdb to between 2018 and 2020). Library generation was performed with the immunoSEQ multiplex PCR assay. RNA was extracted using the RNeasy kit, and about 0.5 to 1 ug of the RNA was reverse transcribed with random hexamers. Using fastp at Q25 and MiXCR, TCRdb reprocessed the public reads and kept productive beta chains. Every CDR3 protein is listed once, alongside the most common genes and DNA of its rows. Across this sample there are some 450,000 distinct CDR3 sequences, with 85% to 90% seen only once. The ten largest make up about 0.1% of the sample. Sequences were obtained from CD8+ T cells from PBMCs. All receptors come from a human donor with multiple sclerosis.

The gene calls are TRBV4-1 and TRBJ1-5, with 7 bases fitting TRBD1. V lost 1 base to trimming and J lost 5 bases; unmatched junction nucleotides: 5. The CDR3 consists of 15 residues. Germline CDR1 is MGHRA and CDR2 is YSYEKL. The CDR3 loop reads CASSQADRSYQPQHF. The CDR3 nucleotides are TGCGCCAGCAGCCAAGCGGACAGGTCTTATCAGCCCCAGCATTTT.

The chain employs TRBV27 and TRBJ1-6; 8 nucleotides line up with TRBD1. The CDR3 spans 15 residues. Germline values: CDR1 MNHEY, CDR2 SMNVEV (reference sequence). V shed 8 bases, J shed 4 bases, and the junction held 7 bases outside the gene matches. The CDR3 DNA follows: TGTGCCAGCGCAAGAGACAGGGGATATAATTCACCCCTCCACTTT. Protein product: CASARDRGYNSPLHF.

The chain joins TRBV20-1 to TRBJ1-2; TRBD1 aligns across 7 bases. Germline V lookup: CDR1 DFQATT, CDR2 SNEGSKA (reference sequence). J was trimmed by 1 base and V by 6 bases; bases with no gene match: 8. The CDR3 contains 14 residues. This chain's CDR3 is CSATPTGNNYGYTF. The CDR3 DNA is TGCAGTGCGACCCCGACAGGGAATAACTATGGCTACACCTTC.

This sequence joins TRBV4-1 and TRBJ2-5; D call uncertain. V gave up 0 bases and J gave up 7 bases, with 12 bases separating them. The CDR3 runs 14 residues. Germline V gene lookup returns CDR1 MGHRA and CDR2 YSYEKL. DNA of the CDR3: TGCGCCAGCAGCCAAGATTGGAACTTCGGGACCCAGTACTTC. It encodes CASSQDWNFGTQYF.

This sequence joins TRBV7-9 and TRBJ2-7, with 13 positions matching TRBD2. The CDR3 runs 16 residues. Germline CDR1 is SEHNR and CDR2 is FQNEAQ (reference sequence). After removal of 5 bases from V and 2 bases from J, the junction contained 6 bases not matched to a gene. The CDR3 nucleotides read TGTGCCAGCAGCCGGACTAGCGGGAGCGAGGCCTACGAGCAGTACTTC. As protein: CASSRTSGSEAYEQYF.

V is TRBV27 and J is TRBJ2-1, with a weak D call TRBD2 (6 bases). Germline V gene data show CDR1 as MNHEY and CDR2 as SMNVEV (reference sequence). This CDR3 comprises 14 residues. Trimming left V 3 bases short and J 9 bases short, with 15 bases between. The CDR3 DNA sequence: TGTGCCAGCAGTTTCGGGAGAACCCCCCCTGAGCAGTTCTTC. Protein product: CASSFGRTPPEQFF.

This clonotype showed up just once. This chain connects TRBV10-3 to TRBJ2-1; D is uncertain. The V gene lost 6 bases and the J gene lost 7 bases, with 10 bases spanning the gap. Germline V gene data show CDR1 as ENHRY and CDR2 as SYGVKD. This CDR3 contains 12 residues. CDR3 amino acids: CAIRALGNEQFF. CDR3 in DNA: TGTGCCATCAGGGCCTTGGGGAATGAGCAGTTCTTC.

CDR3: CASSQVVDLGPNQPQHF. The CDR3 bases are TGCGCCAGCAGCCAAGTAGTGGATCTGGGTCCTAATCAGCCCCAGCATTTT. The J gene is TRBJ1-5, the V gene TRBV4-1; D is undetermined. The CDR3 loop spans 17 amino acids. Germline assignment: CDR1 MGHRA and CDR2 YSYEKL. The ends were cut back, 1 base at V and 4 bases at J, with 17 bases in the middle.

This clonotype has just a few counts. This chain uses TRBV9 with TRBJ2-7; 8 bases line up with TRBD2. Per the germline V gene, CDR1 is SGDLS and CDR2 is YYNGEE. The CDR3 consists of 16 residues. J gave up 2 bases and V 0 bases, and 7 bases lay outside the gene matches. CDR3 in DNA: TGTGCCAGCAGCGTAGTTGCGGGGGGCGCTCCCTACGAGCAGTACTTC. Translated: CASSVVAGGAPYEQYF.

This chain links TRBV6-6 with TRBJ2-2; D is perhaps TRBD2 (6 bases). V shed 5 bases and J shed 3 bases, with 13 bases lying between them. The CDR3 has 15 amino acids. Germline V gene data show CDR1 as MNHNY and CDR2 as SVGAGI (reference sequence). The CDR3 coding sequence is TGTGCCAGCAGTCCGGAGCGGGCCGACACCGGGGAGCTGTTTTTT. Translating gives CASSPERADTGELFF.

The chain combines TRBV19 with TRBJ2-1; perhaps D is TRBD1 or TRBD2 (5 bases each). The ends were cut back, 3 bases at V and 2 bases at J, with 11 bases in the middle. This CDR3 spans 15 amino acids. The germline V gene encodes CDR1 LNHDA and CDR2 SQIVND (reference sequence). The CDR3 coding sequence is TGTGCCAGTAGTATGGTTCGGGACCCCTACAATGAGCAGTTCTTC. Translated: CASSMVRDPYNEQFF.

The V call is TRBV12-5, the J call TRBJ2-2, with unresolved D. CDR1 is LGHNT, CDR2 FRNRAP, per germline. The germline V and J ends were trimmed by 4 bases and 6 bases, with 9 bases remaining between them. The CDR3 runs 13 residues. The CDR3: CASGSPAPGELFF. In nucleotides, the CDR3 is TGTGCTAGTGGTTCCCCAGCTCCCGGGGAGCTGTTTTTT.

The V gene is TRBV12-2, the J gene TRBJ1-4. TRBV12-2 is noted as a pseudogene. This CDR3 contains 17 residues. The CDR3 DNA reads TGTGCAAGTCGCTTACTACGGAGGGCCCCTGGTAATGAAAAACTGTTTTTT. Translation gives CASRLLRRAPGNEKLFF.

The V call is TRBV6-1, the J call TRBJ2-3; TRBD2 matches 7 bases. The CDR3 is 16 amino acids. The V and J ends lost 1 base and 1 base, in that order; junction bases with no gene match: 5. Germline V gene lookup returns CDR1 MNHNS and CDR2 SASEGT. Written as DNA, the CDR3 is TGTGCCAGCAGTGAAGTCCAGGCGGGGGGCACAGATACGCAGTATTTT. Its translation is CASSEVQAGGTDTQYF.

The chain recombines TRBV7-9 with TRBJ2-1; D not certain. The CDR3 totals 16 residues. CDR1 and CDR2 from the germline V gene are SEHNR and FQNEAQ (reference sequence). V was pared by 1 base and J by 0 bases, with 10 bases between. The CDR3, as DNA: TGTGCCAGCAGCTTAGTCCTCCCGAGCTCCTACAATGAGCAGTTCTTC. Translating gives CASSLVLPSSYNEQFF.

The CDR3: CASSPGLAGGNTGELFF. CDR3 sequence (DNA): TGTGCCAGCAGCCCGGGACTAGCGGGGGGGAACACCGGGGAGCTGTTTTTT. The genes are TRBV13 and TRBJ2-2, with TRBD2 identical over 15 bases. CDR1 PRHDT and CDR2 FYEKMQ come from the germline V gene (reference sequence). The V gene end was trimmed by 5 bases and the J gene end by 1 base; junction bases not matched to a gene: 2. The CDR3 covers 17 residues.

The V call is TRBV12-3 or TRBV12-4, the J call TRBJ2-1; D may be TRBD1 or TRBD2 (5 bases each). Trimming took 2 bases from V and 5 from J, leaving 10 bases between them. The CDR3 loop spans 14 amino acids. CDR3 protein: CASSLIRGDNEQFF. In nucleotides, the CDR3 is TGTGCCAGCAGTTTAATCAGAGGGGACAATGAGCAGTTCTTC.

The V and J genes are TRBV5-1 and TRBJ2-5, with D possibly being TRBD1 or TRBD2 (5 bases each). Per germline, CDR1 SGHRS and CDR2 YFSETQ. Trimming left V 2 bases short and J 5 bases short, with 13 bases between. This CDR3 comprises 14 residues. Here the CDR3 reads CASSFGDGEETQYF. CDR3 nucleotides: TGCGCCAGCAGCTTCGGGGACGGGGAGGAGACCCAGTACTTC.

The chain carries TRBV6-5 and TRBJ2-7, with D uncertain. V shed 3 bases and J shed 0 bases, with 15 bases lying between them. Looked up from germline, CDR1 is MNHEY and CDR2 is SVGAGI. The CDR3 totals 16 residues. The CDR3 loop reads CASSYELRVGSYEQYF. As DNA, the CDR3 is TGTGCCAGCAGTTATGAATTACGAGTGGGCTCCTACGAGCAGTACTTC.

This clonotype was counted between two and nine times. For the CDR3, the DNA is TGTGCCAGCAGCGTAGGGGGGAACACCGGGGAGCTGTTTTTT. This gives the protein CASSVGGNTGELFF. V gene TRBV9 combines with J gene TRBJ2-2, with D hard to call. This CDR3 is 14 amino acids long. The germline V gene encodes CDR1 SGDLS and CDR2 YYNGEE. Deletions cut 0 bases from V and 1 base from J, with 4 bases between.

The chain links TRBV30 to TRBJ1-1; possibly TRBD1 for D (5 bases). The CDR3 consists of 14 residues. Trimming took off 3 bases at V and 5 bases at J, with 16 bases between the two ends. CDR1 is GTSNPN and CDR2 is SVGIG in the germline V gene (reference sequence). CDR3 DNA sequence: TGTGCCTGGAGCCCGGGGGTAGCGGGGACTGAAGCTTTCTTT. This gives the protein CAWSPGVAGTEAFF.

V usage is TRBV4-2 and J usage is TRBJ1-4, with 7 positions matching TRBD1. The V gene's germline CDR1 is LGHNA and CDR2 YNFKEQ. CDR3 length: 16 amino acids. The ends lost 2 bases at V and 6 bases at J; junction bases unmatched: 9. The CDR3 protein is CASSQFSGTVDEKLFF. For the CDR3, the DNA is TGTGCCAGCAGCCAATTCTCCGGGACAGTCGATGAAAAACTGTTTTTT.

This chain connects TRBV24-1 to TRBJ2-2; the match to TRBD1 covers 10 bases. The germline CDR1 and CDR2 sequences are KGHDR and SFDVKD. The CDR3 loop spans 15 amino acids. J lost 6 bases, V lost 4 bases, and 4 bases had no gene match. CDR3 in amino acids: CATSERDRGPGELFF. CDR3 DNA: TGTGCCACCAGTGAGAGGGACAGGGGCCCCGGGGAGCTGTTTTTT.

V and J are TRBV7-6 and TRBJ1-4; D is ambiguous. The CDR3 extends over 15 amino acids. CDR1 is SGHVS, CDR2 FNYEAQ, per germline. The V gene lost 2 bases and the J gene lost 5 bases, with 12 bases spanning the gap. The CDR3 here is CASSLKYGLNEKLFF. CDR3 nucleotides: TGTGCCAGCAGCTTAAAATACGGACTGAATGAAAAACTGTTTTTT.

This clonotype showed up just a few times. This sequence joins TRBV28 and TRBJ2-7; D perhaps matches TRBD1 (5 bases). CDR1 and CDR2 (germline): MDHEN, SYDVKM. The length of the CDR3 is 14 residues. V lost 3 bases to trimming and J lost 4 bases, with 13 bases between them. Here the CDR3 reads CASSFGQGRYEQYF. For the CDR3, the DNA is TGTGCCAGCAGTTTCGGGCAGGGAAGGTACGAGCAGTACTTC.

The chain is built from TRBV5-6 and TRBJ1-1; D may be TRBD1 (6 bases). In germline, CDR1 is SGHDT, CDR2 YYEEEE. V was cut by 3 bases and J by 7 bases, with 19 bases left in between. The CDR3 spans 15 residues. The CDR3 region has the DNA TGTGCCAGCAGCTACAGGGTCGGTCTCGAGGGTGAAGCTTTCTTT. Amino acids: CASSYRVGLEGEAFF.

The CDR3 protein is CASSPLLGKGANEQFF. For the CDR3, the DNA is TGTGCCAGCAGCCCCTTACTAGGAAAAGGGGCCAATGAGCAGTTCTTC. The V call is TRBV7-9, the J call TRBJ2-1; D tentatively fits TRBD1 or TRBD2 (5 bases each). Germline V gene lookup returns CDR1 SEHNR and CDR2 FQNEAQ (reference sequence). This CDR3 has 16 residues. V was shortened by 5 bases and J by 6 bases, with 20 bases between the two germline ends.

V usage is TRBV7-2 and J usage is TRBJ2-5; D unclear. CDR3 size: 18 residues. The germline V gene has CDR1 SGHTA and CDR2 FQGNSA. V lost 1 base to trimming and J lost 3 bases, with 21 bases between them. The CDR3 spells CASSLDGLLSGLEETQYF. CDR3 sequence (DNA): TGTGCCAGCAGCTTAGATGGGCTCCTTAGTGGGTTGGAAGAGACCCAGTACTTC.